Following are 11 T cell receptor beta chains from one sample sequenced in a study of shared clonotypes between healthy human individuals. Clones were read by immunoSEQ multiplex PCR, and TCRdb kept only the in-frame ones, dropping some. Of about 2 million clones listed, roughly 96% are singletons. The specimen was naive CD4+ T cells sorted from blood. Subset reported: CD45RA+ positively selected. These receptors were obtained from a man aged 18 to 30 in good health.

To note about this clone: The sample holds other DNA sequences that translate to the same CDR3. The gene calls are TRBV20-1 and TRBJ2-1; the D is unclear. Trimming took 4 bases from V and 4 from J, leaving 2 bases between them. From germline, CDR1 is DFQATT and CDR2 SNEGSKA (reference sequence). This CDR3 has 10 amino acids. The DNA of the CDR3 is TGCAGTGCTATTTACAATGAGCAGTTCTTC. The encoded protein is CSAIYNEQFF.

About this clone: With a much larger clone just one base away, this may be a read error. Other DNA sequences in the sample encode the same CDR3. The chain couples TRBV2 to TRBJ2-7, with D possibly called TRBD1 or TRBD2 (5 bases each). This CDR3 is 12 amino acids long. From germline, CDR1 is SNHLY and CDR2 FYNNEI. The CDR3 loop is CGSGQKGYEQYF. The CDR3, as DNA: TGTGGGAGCGGACAAAAAGGCTACGAGCAGTACTTC.

The gene calls are TRBV7-9 and TRBJ1-5, with D unresolved. The length of the CDR3 is 13 residues. V was trimmed by 5 bases and J by 0 bases, leaving 5 bases between them. Germline CDR1 is SEHNR and CDR2 is FQNEAQ (reference sequence). This CDR3 is CASSRVSNQPQHF. The CDR3 DNA reads as TGTGCCAGCAGCAGGGTTAGCAATCAGCCCCAGCATTTT.

The chain links TRBV5-1 to TRBJ2-7; the D gene could be TRBD1 or TRBD2 (5 bases each). Looked up from germline, CDR1 is SGHRS and CDR2 is YFSETQ. V lost 0 bases, J lost 5 bases, and 15 bases lay in between. The CDR3 runs 15 residues. CDR3 nucleotides: TGCGCCAGCAGCTTGGAAGGATTGGGGGTCCACGAGCAGTACTTC. This translates into CASSLEGLGVHEQYF.

The chain carries TRBV6-6 and TRBJ2-4; the D gene is possibly TRBD1 (6 bases). Trimming removed 4 bases from V and 1 base from J, with 14 bases in between. CDR1 MNHNY and CDR2 SVGAGI come from the germline V gene (reference sequence). The CDR3 is made up of 16 amino acids. The CDR3 coding sequence is TGTGCCAGCAGTTCGGTACAGGGTGAGGCCAAAAACATTCAGTACTTC. Encoded protein: CASSSVQGEAKNIQYF.

The chain is built from TRBV27 and TRBJ1-6; D perhaps matches TRBD1 (5 bases). Trimming left V 0 bases short and J 11 bases short, with 11 bases between. Per germline, CDR1 MNHEY and CDR2 SMNVEV (reference sequence). The CDR3 length is 14 residues. The CDR3 DNA is TGTGCCAGCAGTTTATCAGACAGTAGCCCACCCCTCCACTTT. It translates to CASSLSDSSPPLHF.

The CDR3 loop is CASSERTSGGTQYF. The CDR3 region has the DNA TGTGCCAGCAGTGAGCGGACTAGCGGGGGGACCCAGTACTTC. V usage is TRBV2 and J usage is TRBJ2-5; 13 positions match TRBD2. Germline V gene lookup returns CDR1 SNHLY and CDR2 FYNNEI. The CDR3 totals 14 residues. Germline trimming cut 3 bases from V and 7 bases from J; bases unmatched to any gene: 2.

This clone appeared once. This rearrangement joins TRBV18 to TRBJ1-2; D possibly corresponds to TRBD1 (5 bases). The ends were cut back, 4 bases at V and 3 bases at J, with 15 bases in the middle. Germline CDR1 reads KGHSH; CDR2 reads LQKENI. The CDR3 length is 15 residues. Here the CDR3 reads CASSLIDGTDYGYTF. The CDR3 DNA follows: TGTGCCAGCTCACTTATCGACGGGACGGACTATGGCTACACCTTC.

The chain joins TRBV30 to TRBJ1-2; 8 nucleotides match TRBD1. J gave up 4 bases and V 2 bases, and 6 bases lay outside the gene matches. Germline loops: CDR1 GTSNPN, CDR2 SVGIG (reference sequence). This CDR3 is built from 14 residues. Here the CDR3 DNA reads TGTGCCTGGAGTCAAACAGGGGGAATCTATGGCTACACCTTC. It codes for CAWSQTGGIYGYTF. The full variable domain, completed using reference TRBV30 and TRBJ1-2, is SQTIHQWPATLVQPVGSPLSLECTVEGTSNPNLYWYRQAAGRGLQLLFYSVGIGQISSEVPQNLSASRPQDRQFILSSKKLLLSDSGFYLCAWSQTGGIYGYTFGSGTRLTVV.

The V and J genes are TRBV18 and TRBJ2-7; TRBD2 aligns across 11 bases. The V and J ends lost 0 bases and 6 bases, in that order; junction bases with no gene match: 13. Germline CDR1 KGHSH, CDR2 LQKENI. CDR3 length equals 18 residues. The CDR3 sequence: CASSPPGQLSGRAGEQYF. In DNA, the CDR3 is TGTGCCAGCTCACCACCGGGACAACTTAGCGGGAGGGCGGGCGAGCAGTACTTC.

Details on this clone: This sample includes further DNA sequences coding for the same CDR3. The chain uses TRBV4-3 and TRBJ2-2; D call uncertain. Per germline, CDR1 LGHNA and CDR2 YSLEER. Trimming pared 0 bases from V and 6 bases from J, leaving 5 bases between. CDR3 length equals 13 residues. CDR3: CASSQEGSGELFF. The CDR3 DNA reads as TGCGCCAGCAGCCAAGAGGGATCCGGGGAGCTGTTTTTT.